What follows are 8 T cell receptor beta chains derived from one specimen sequenced in a study of T cell responses to AZD1222 COVID-19 vaccine. Repertoires were generated with immunoSEQ multiplex PCR, while TCRdb's copy carries only in-frame clones and drops some. This table has 65,000 to 80,000 clones, roughly 90% appearing once. The sample in question was peripheral blood, obtained on day 0 of AZD1222 vaccination. The receptors shown here come from an adult in good health.

The chain employs TRBV9 and TRBJ1-1; D call uncertain. The CDR3 sequence is 13 residues long. Germline CDR1 SGDLS, CDR2 YYNGEE. Deletions cut 4 bases from V and 11 bases from J, with 18 bases between. The chain's CDR3 is CASSFSPAGEAFF. CDR3 DNA sequence: TGTGCCAGCAGCTTCAGCCCGGCAGGCGAGGCTTTCTTT.

The CDR3: CAIRAGTGDSGNTIYF. CDR3 bases: TGTGCCATCAGGGCCGGGACAGGCGACTCTGGAAACACCATATATTTT. The chain is built from TRBV10-3 and TRBJ1-3, with 8 bases fitting TRBD1. Trimming at V came to 6 bases and at J to 0 bases, leaving 7 bases not matched to a gene. Germline V gene sequence: CDR1 ENHRY, CDR2 SYGVKD. CDR3 length: 16 amino acids.

The V call is TRBV25-1, the J call TRBJ1-4; D is unresolved. V was cut by 4 bases and J by 8 bases, with 20 bases left in between. Per germline, CDR1 MGHDK and CDR2 SYGVNS. The CDR3 loop spans 16 amino acids. CDR3 nucleotide sequence: TGTGCCAGCAGTGTTGACGGAGGACCCGTCGGGGAAAAACTGTTTTTT. As protein: CASSVDGGPVGEKLFF.

The chain is built from TRBV9 and TRBJ1-2; 9 bases agree with TRBD1. Germline V lookup: CDR1 SGDLS, CDR2 YYNGEE. This CDR3 has 15 residues. V lost 3 bases, J lost 2 bases, and 5 bases stayed unmatched. The CDR3 DNA reads as TGTGCCAGCAGCGGCGCTGACAGGGGGAACTATGGCTACACCTTC. Amino acid sequence: CASSGADRGNYGYTF. Using reference TRBV9 and TRBJ1-2 for the parts outside the CDR3, the full variable domain is DSGVTQTPKHLITATGQRVTLRCSPRSGDLSVYWYQQSLDQGLQFLIQYYNGEERAKGNILERFSAQQFPDLHSELNLSSLELGDSALYFCASSGADRGNYGYTFGSGTRLTVV.

The chain employs TRBV30 and TRBJ1-3; perhaps TRBD1 as D (6 bases). The CDR3 sequence is 15 residues long. Trimming removed 5 bases at V and 0 bases at J, with 14 bases between. Germline CDR1 is GTSNPN and CDR2 is SVGIG (reference sequence). CDR3: CAWATDSFSGNTIYF. CDR3 nucleotide sequence: TGTGCCTGGGCTACGGACAGCTTCTCTGGAAACACCATATATTTT.

This clone was detected only once. This chain joins TRBV6-5 and TRBJ1-4; possibly TRBD1 for D (5 bases). V was shortened by 7 bases and J by 8 bases, with 17 bases between the two germline ends. Germline V gives CDR1 MNHEY, CDR2 SVGAGI. The CDR3 spans 14 residues. The CDR3 region has the DNA TGTGCCAGCAAACCCTTCGACAGTGAGGAAAAACTGTTTTTT. Translated, it gives CASKPFDSEEKLFF.

The gene calls are TRBV5-6 and TRBJ2-7; unclear D gene. The CDR3 spans 13 residues. With 1 base removed from V and 4 bases from J, the gap between germline ends came to 9 bases. Looked up from germline, CDR1 is SGHDT and CDR2 is YYEEEE. CDR3 sequence reads: CASSLKGRYEQYF. The CDR3, as DNA: TGTGCCAGCAGCTTGAAGGGCCGGTACGAGCAGTACTTC.

The CDR3 protein is CASSTDRRGGYTF. DNA of the CDR3: TGTGCCAGCAGTACGGACAGGAGAGGCGGCTACACCTTC. The chain is built from TRBV12-3 or TRBV12-4 and TRBJ1-2, with 7 bases matching TRBD1. J was trimmed by 8 bases and V by 5 bases; bases with no gene match: 8. The CDR3 runs to 13 residues.